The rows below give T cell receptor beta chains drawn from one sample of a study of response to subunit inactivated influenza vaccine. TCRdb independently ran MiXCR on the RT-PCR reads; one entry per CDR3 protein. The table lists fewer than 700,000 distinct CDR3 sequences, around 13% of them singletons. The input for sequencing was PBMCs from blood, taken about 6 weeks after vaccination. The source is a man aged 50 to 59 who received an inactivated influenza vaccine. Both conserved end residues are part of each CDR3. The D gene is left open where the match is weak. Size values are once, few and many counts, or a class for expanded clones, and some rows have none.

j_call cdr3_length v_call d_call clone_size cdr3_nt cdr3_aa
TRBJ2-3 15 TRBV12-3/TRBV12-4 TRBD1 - TGTGCCAGCAGTCCGACAGGGAACCTCCCAGATACGCAGTATTTT CASSPTGNLPDTQYF
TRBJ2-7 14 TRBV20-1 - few TGCAGTGCTACGCCGGACTACCCCTCCTACGAGCAGTACTTC CSATPDYPSYEQYF
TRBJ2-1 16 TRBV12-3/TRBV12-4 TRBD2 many TGTGCCAGCAGTCCGCGACAGGCGGGGGGATACAATGAGCAGTTCTTC CASSPRQAGGYNEQFF
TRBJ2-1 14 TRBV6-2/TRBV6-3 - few TGTGCCAGCAGGAGGGCTGCCCCGAACAATGAGCAGTTCTTC CASRRAAPNNEQFF
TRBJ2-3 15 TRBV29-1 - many TGCAGCGTTGAGCTGGGAACCCATAACACAGATACGCAGTATTTT CSVELGTHNTDTQYF
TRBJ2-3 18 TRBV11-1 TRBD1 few TGTGCCAGCAGCCCCCACCCCTGGTCGGGACAGGGTACAGATACGCAGTATTTT CASSPHPWSGQGTDTQYF
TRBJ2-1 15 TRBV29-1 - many TGCAGCGTCCACGAGCAGGGTCGAGTTGGCAATGAGCAGTTCTTC CSVHEQGRVGNEQFF
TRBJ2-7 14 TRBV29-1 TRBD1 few TGCAGCGTTGAAGATCCGACAGGGTACTACGAGCAGTACTTC CSVEDPTGYYEQYF
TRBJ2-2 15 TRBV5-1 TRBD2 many TGCGCCAGCAATCGGCTAGCGGCGAACACCGGGGAGCTGTTTTTT CASNRLAANTGELFF
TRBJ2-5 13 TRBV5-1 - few TGCGCCAGCAGCACTTCCAGTTCAGAGACCCAGTACTTC CASSTSSSETQYF
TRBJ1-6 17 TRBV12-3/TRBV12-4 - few TGTGCCAGCAGTTTAGAGTTTTCCAGCAGGGGTCGTTCACCCCTCCACTTT CASSLEFSSRGRSPLHF
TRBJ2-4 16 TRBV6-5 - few TGTGCCAGCAGTTACTCGAGAGCGGGAGCCAAAAACATTCAGTACTTC CASSYSRAGAKNIQYF
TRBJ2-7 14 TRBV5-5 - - TGTGCCAGCAGCTTGATGGGGGCGGATTACGAGCAGTACTTC CASSLMGADYEQYF
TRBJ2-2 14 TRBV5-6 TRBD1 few TGTGCCAGCCGCGGGACAGGGGACACCGGGGAGCTGTTTTTT CASRGTGDTGELFF
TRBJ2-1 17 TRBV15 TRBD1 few TGTGCCACCAGCAGAGTACCTAGGAGACAGGGAAACAATGAGCAGTTCTTC CATSRVPRRQGNNEQFF
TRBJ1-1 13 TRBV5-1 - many TGCGCCAGCAGCTTGGAAAAGAACACTGAAGCTTTCTTT CASSLEKNTEAFF
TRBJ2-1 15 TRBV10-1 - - TGCGCCAGCAGTGAGTCTGGTGCAAGGGGTAATGAGCAGTTCTTC CASSESGARGNEQFF
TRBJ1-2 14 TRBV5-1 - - TGCGCCAGCAGACCCGGGCTCAACCTTTATGGCTACACCTTC CASRPGLNLYGYTF
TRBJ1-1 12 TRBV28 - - TGTGCCAGCAGTAGACAGCTCCATGAAGCTTTCTTT CASSRQLHEAFF
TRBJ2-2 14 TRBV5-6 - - TGTGCCAGCAGCTTGGCCGGGACATCCGGGGAGCTGTTTTTT CASSLAGTSGELFF
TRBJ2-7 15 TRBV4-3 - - TGCGCCAGCAGCCAAGAAATTCAGGGTCAGGGCGAGCAGTACTTC CASSQEIQGQGEQYF
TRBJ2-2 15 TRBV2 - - TGTGCCAGCAGTGTTCTGGCCAGTGGCACCGGGGAGCTGTTTTTT CASSVLASGTGELFF
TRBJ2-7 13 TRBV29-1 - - TGCAGCGCCAGTAGAGGGGGGTTGATCGAGCAGTACTTC CSASRGGLIEQYF
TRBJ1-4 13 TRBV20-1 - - TGCAGTGCTTCGAAGGGGCTATGGGAAAAACTGTTTTTT CSASKGLWEKLFF
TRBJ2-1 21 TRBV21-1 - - TGTGCCAGCAGCAAAGAGACCCGGCGGCGGAATCTTACCCCCAATTACAATGAGCAGTTCTTC CASSKETRRRNLTPNYNEQFF
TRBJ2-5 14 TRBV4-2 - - TGTGCCAGCAGCCGATCCGGGTCCCAAGAGACCCAGTACTTC CASSRSGSQETQYF
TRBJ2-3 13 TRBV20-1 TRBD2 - TGCAGTGCTGGCGGGGGGAGCACAGATACGCAGTATTTT CSAGGGSTDTQYF
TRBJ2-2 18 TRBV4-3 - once TGCGCCAGCAGCCAGGACCCCCGACTCCTAAGTAACACCGGGGAGCTGTTTTTT CASSQDPRLLSNTGELFF
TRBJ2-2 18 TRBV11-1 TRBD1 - TGTGCCAGCAGTTATTATGCTTTACAGGGGCGCCCCACCGGGGAGCTGTTTTTT CASSYYALQGRPTGELFF
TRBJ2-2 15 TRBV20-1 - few TGCAGTGCTATAGGTGCCTTCGCGAACACCGGGGAGCTGTTTTTT CSAIGAFANTGELFF
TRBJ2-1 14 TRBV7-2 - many TGTGCCAGCAGCTTAGGCCTCACCTACAATGAGCAGTTCTTC CASSLGLTYNEQFF
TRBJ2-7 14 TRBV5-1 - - TGCGCCAGCAGCAGAGGCGCACCGTCCCACGAGCAGTACTTC CASSRGAPSHEQYF
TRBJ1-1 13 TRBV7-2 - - TGTGCCAGCACCTGGGGGGTGAACACTGAAGCTTTCTTT CASTWGVNTEAFF
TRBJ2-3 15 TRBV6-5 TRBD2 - TGTGCCAGCAGTTACTCCCGAGCGGGAGGGGGTACGCAGTATTTT CASSYSRAGGGTQYF
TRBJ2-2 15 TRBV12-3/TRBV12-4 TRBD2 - TGTGCCAGCAGGACGGGACTAGCTCTCACCGGGGAGCTGTTTTTT CASRTGLALTGELFF
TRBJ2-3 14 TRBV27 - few TGTGCCAGCAGTTTAGTGGGAGAATCGGATACGCAGTATTTT CASSLVGESDTQYF
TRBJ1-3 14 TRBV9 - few TGTGCCAGCAGCGCCCGACAGGATGGAAACACCATATATTTT CASSARQDGNTIYF
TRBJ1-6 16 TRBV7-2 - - TGTGCCAGCAGCTTCTTTCCGATACGTAGGGAATCACCCCTCCACTTT CASSFFPIRRESPLHF
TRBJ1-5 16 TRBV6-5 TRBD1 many TGTGCCAGCAGTTACCGGACAGGGGAGGCCAATCAGCCCCAGCATTTT CASSYRTGEANQPQHF
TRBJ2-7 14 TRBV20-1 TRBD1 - TGCAGTGCTCCAATCTATGGACAGGGCTACGAGCAGTACTTC CSAPIYGQGYEQYF
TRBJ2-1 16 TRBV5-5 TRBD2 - TGTGCCAGCAGCTTGGCCAGGCTAGCGGCGGACAATGAGCAGTTCTTC CASSLARLAADNEQFF
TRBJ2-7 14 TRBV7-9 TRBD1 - TGTGCCAGCAGATTGTCCGGGACAGGGGACGAGCAGTACTTC CASRLSGTGDEQYF
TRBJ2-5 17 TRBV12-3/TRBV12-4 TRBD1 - TGTGCCAGCAGTCCTGAAACCGCCGGGGACAGGCAAGAGACCCAGTACTTC CASSPETAGDRQETQYF
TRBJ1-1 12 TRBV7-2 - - TGTGCCAGCAGCTTCGGGCTCACTGAAGCTTTCTTT CASSFGLTEAFF
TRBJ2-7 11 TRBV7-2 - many TGTGCCAGCAGCTTAGCGGGGGAGCAGTACTTC CASSLAGEQYF
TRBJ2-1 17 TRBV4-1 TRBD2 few TGCGCCAGCAAACCGAGCGGGGGGCTATTTCCCTACAATGAGCAGTTCTTC CASKPSGGLFPYNEQFF
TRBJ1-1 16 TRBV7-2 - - TGTGCCAGCAGCTTAGTAATCGCGGGGATTAACACTGAAGCTTTCTTT CASSLVIAGINTEAFF
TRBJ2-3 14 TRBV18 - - TGTGCCAGCTCACCACCTGCGAACACAGATACGCAGTATTTT CASSPPANTDTQYF
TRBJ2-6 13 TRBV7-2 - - TGTGCCAGCAAAAACTCTGGGGCCAACGTCCTGACTTTC CASKNSGANVLTF
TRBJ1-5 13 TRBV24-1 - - TGTGCCACCAGTGTGGGGTACAATCAGCCCCAGCATTTT CATSVGYNQPQHF
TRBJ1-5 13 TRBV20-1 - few TGCAGTGCTAGAGAGGACGGTTTTCAGCCCCAGCATTTT CSAREDGFQPQHF
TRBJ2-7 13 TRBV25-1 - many TGTGCCAGCAGTACCCCAGGGGGGTACGAGCAGTACTTC CASSTPGGYEQYF
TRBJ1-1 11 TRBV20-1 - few TGCAGTGCTAGGGGGGGGGACGCAGCTTTCTTT CSARGGDAAFF
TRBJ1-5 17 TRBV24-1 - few TGTGCCACCCTTCTCTGGGGGACTATCCCTAGCAATCAGCCCCAGCATTTT CATLLWGTIPSNQPQHF
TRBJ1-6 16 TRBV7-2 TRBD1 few TGTGCCAGCAGGGCACAGGGGGCGCTTTACAATTCACCCCTCCACTTT CASRAQGALYNSPLHF
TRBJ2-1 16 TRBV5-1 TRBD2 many TGCGCCAGCAGCTTCTTCTCGGGACTAGAGTCTAGTGAGCAGTTCTTC CASSFFSGLESSEQFF
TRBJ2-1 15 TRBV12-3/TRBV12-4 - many TGTGCCAGCAGTGGAGGTGGCGGTCAATTGAATGAGCAGTTCTTC CASSGGGGQLNEQFF